These 26 T cell receptor beta chains were sequenced from one sample in a study of blood T cell repertoires in COVID-19. Sequencing was performed with immunoSEQ multiplex PCR; in TCRdb, only in-frame clones are kept and a portion is missing. Counted here are 200,000 to 300,000 clones, around 86% occurring once; the ten biggest clones make up about 1.7%. The sample taken for sequencing was PBMCs or T cells enriched from blood (not recorded which). The source is a man aged 35 to 55 who had recovered from COVID-19.

V is TRBV6-4 and J is TRBJ1-1; 7 bases are a match to TRBD1. The CDR3 extends over 17 amino acids. Looked up from germline, CDR1 is MRHNA and CDR2 is SNTAGT. The junction had 10 bases not matched to a gene; V was cut back by 0 bases and J by 3 bases. DNA of the CDR3: TGTGCCAGCAGTGACTCGAGACAGGGTAGAGGGGACACTGAAGCTTTCTTT. Translating gives CASSDSRQGRGDTEAFF.

CDR3 in DNA: TGTGCCAGCAGTGGAGGCTGGGACACTGAAGCTTTCTTT. It is translated as CASSGGWDTEAFF. The chain links TRBV2 to TRBJ1-1; D gene uncertain. The V gene's germline CDR1 is SNHLY and CDR2 FYNNEI. Deletions cut 4 bases from V and 3 bases from J, with 9 bases between. The CDR3 length is 13 residues.

The chain recombines TRBV7-9 with TRBJ2-1; 7 bases line up with TRBD1. This CDR3 has 18 residues. With 8 bases clipped from V and 0 bases from J, the junction kept 16 bases outside the gene matches. Germline V gene data show CDR1 as SEHNR and CDR2 as FQNEAQ (reference sequence). CDR3 amino acids: CASRQSLGGGSSYNEQFF. Written as DNA, the CDR3 is TGTGCCAGCCGTCAATCATTAGGGGGCGGAAGCTCCTACAATGAGCAGTTCTTC. Variable domain in full (rest from reference TRBV7-9 and TRBJ2-1): DTGVSQNPRHKITKRGQNVTFRCDPISEHNRLYWYRQTLGQGPEFLTYFQNEAQLEKSRLLSDRFSAERPKGSFSTLEIQRTEQGDSAMYLCASRQSLGGGSSYNEQFFGPGTRLTVL.

In nucleotides, the CDR3 is TGCGCCAGCAGCTGGGGGGACAGGCCTGAAGCTTTCTTT. This codes for CASSWGDRPEAFF. The chain is built from TRBV5-1 and TRBJ1-1, with 8 bases lining up with TRBD1. The CDR3 extends over 13 amino acids. Germline V gene data show CDR1 as SGHRS and CDR2 as YFSETQ. V gave up 3 bases and J gave up 6 bases; unmatched junction bases: 4.

The rearrangement links TRBV19 to TRBJ1-1; 7 bases are a match to TRBD1. Germline CDR1 is LNHDA and CDR2 is SQIVND (reference sequence). The CDR3 is 14 amino acids. Germline trimming cut 5 bases from V and 3 bases from J; bases unmatched to any gene: 6. CDR3 loop: CASSFRQGHTEAFF. CDR3 bases: TGTGCCAGTAGTTTTCGACAGGGCCACACTGAAGCTTTCTTT.

V and J are TRBV29-1 and TRBJ2-5; D may be TRBD1 (6 bases). This CDR3 is built from 13 residues. CDR1 and CDR2 (germline): SQVTM, ANQGSEA. V dropped 4 bases and J dropped 1 base, with 10 bases sitting between them. This chain's CDR3 is CSVGRGAQETQYF. The CDR3 DNA reads TGCAGCGTTGGCAGGGGAGCCCAAGAGACCCAGTACTTC.

Here the CDR3 DNA reads TGCAGCGCCCGAACGGCAGATACGCAGTATTTT. It is translated as CSARTADTQYF. This chain links TRBV29-1 with TRBJ2-3; D gene unclear. Germline V gene lookup returns CDR1 SQVTM and CDR2 ANQGSEA. The CDR3 sequence is 11 residues long. Trimming removed 7 bases from V and 4 bases from J, with 9 bases in between.

The V and J genes are TRBV27 and TRBJ1-1; TRBD1 agrees at 9 bases. CDR1 is MNHEY and CDR2 is SMNVEV in the germline V gene (reference sequence). V was pared by 6 bases and J by 6 bases, with 11 bases of the junction left unmatched. This CDR3 is 15 amino acids long. The CDR3 is CASSPGQGLMPEAFF. The DNA of the CDR3 is TGTGCCAGCAGCCCGGGACAGGGTCTAATGCCTGAAGCTTTCTTT.

The rearrangement uses TRBV18 and TRBJ2-3; 12 nucleotides match TRBD1. The length of the CDR3 is 16 residues. From germline, CDR1 is KGHSH and CDR2 LQKENI. V gave up 6 bases and J gave up 5 bases; unmatched junction bases: 9. CDR3 loop: CASSRTGTGGLDTQYF. The CDR3 nucleotides read TGTGCCAGCTCCAGGACCGGGACAGGGGGCTTAGATACGCAGTATTTT.

J is TRBJ1-6 and V is TRBV6-1; weak D call: TRBD1 (6 bases). Trimming removed 2 bases from V and 7 bases from J, with 15 bases in between. The V gene's germline CDR1 is MNHNS and CDR2 SASEGT. The CDR3 is 16 amino acids. The CDR3 reads CASSEIRTAENSPLHF. In DNA form, the CDR3 reads TGTGCCAGCAGTGAAATAAGGACAGCAGAAAATTCACCCCTCCACTTT.

This clone has a single count. The chain is built from TRBV18 and TRBJ1-1; D uncertain. V was trimmed by 2 bases and J by 1 base, leaving 8 bases between them. Germline CDR1 and CDR2: KGHSH and LQKENI. CDR3 length: 14 residues. CDR3 sequence reads: CASSPIAENTEAFF. The DNA of the CDR3 is TGTGCCAGCTCACCAATCGCGGAGAACACTGAAGCTTTCTTT. The entire variable domain, with the rest obtained from reference TRBV18 and TRBJ1-1, is as follows: NAGVMQNPRHLVRRRGQEARLRCSPMKGHSHVYWYRQLPEEGLKFMVYLQKENIIDESGMPKERFSAEFPKEGPSILRIQQVVRGDSAAYFCASSPIAENTEAFFGQGTRLTVV.

The chain is built from TRBV18 and TRBJ2-1; no clear D gene. Germline V gene sequence: CDR1 KGHSH, CDR2 LQKENI. The CDR3 has 14 amino acids. Trimming took off 3 bases at V and 9 bases at J, with 15 bases between the two ends. This chain's CDR3 is CASSPTETDSEQFF. As DNA, the CDR3 is TGTGCCAGCTCACCTACCGAGACTGATAGTGAGCAGTTCTTC.

V usage is TRBV4-2 and J usage is TRBJ2-3, with D tentatively TRBD2 (5 bases). The CDR3 runs 16 residues. Trimming cost V 0 bases and J 3 bases, with 13 bases left between them. Per germline, CDR1 LGHNA and CDR2 YNFKEQ. The CDR3 nucleotides are TGTGCCAGCAGCCAAGATGATCCTGGAGGTACAGATACGCAGTATTTT. Residues: CASSQDDPGGTDTQYF.

The J gene is TRBJ2-3, the V gene TRBV4-2, with a tentative D call TRBD2 (6 bases). Germline V CDR1 and CDR2: LGHNA, YNFKEQ. The CDR3 runs 16 residues. The V end was cut by 5 bases, the J end by 1 base, with 16 bases between. CDR3: CASSFSGGPGTDTQYF. CDR3 DNA sequence: TGTGCCAGCAGCTTTAGCGGCGGGCCCGGCACAGATACGCAGTATTTT.

As regards this clone: Other nucleotide sequences from this sample produce the same CDR3. The chain employs TRBV3-1 (or the pseudogene TRBV3-2) and TRBJ1-2; D remains unclear. Germline values: CDR1 LGHDT, CDR2 YNNKEL (reference sequence). Trimming left V 3 bases short and J 2 bases short, with 10 bases between. The CDR3 is made up of 14 amino acids. CDR3 sequence reads: CASSQESGNYGYTF. In nucleotides, the CDR3 is TGTGCCAGCAGCCAGGAAAGCGGAAACTATGGCTACACCTTC.

The chain employs TRBV19 and TRBJ1-2; 8 nucleotides agree with TRBD1. From germline, CDR1 is LNHDA and CDR2 SQIVND (reference sequence). The CDR3 length is 13 residues. The J segment lost 3 bases and the V segment lost 3 bases, leaving 0 bases of the junction unmatched. The CDR3 loop is CASSMGQDYGYTF. The CDR3 DNA is TGTGCCAGTAGTATGGGACAGGACTATGGCTACACCTTC.

This chain joins TRBV5-6 and TRBJ1-3; 8 nucleotides line up with TRBD1. The V gene's germline CDR1 is SGHDT and CDR2 YYEEEE. The CDR3 sequence is 16 residues long. Unmatched junction bases numbered 4, after V lost 2 bases and J lost 0 bases. The CDR3 sequence: CASSFGTGSSGNTIYF. CDR3 bases: TGTGCCAGCAGCTTTGGGACAGGCAGCTCTGGAAACACCATATATTTT.

The CDR3 DNA is TGTGCCAGCAGTGGACAGGGCGGGTTAGAGACCCAGTACTTC. It specifies CASSGQGGLETQYF. The rearrangement uses TRBV5-5 and TRBJ2-5, with TRBD1 matching over 8 bases. Germline CDR1 SGHKS, CDR2 YYEKEE (reference sequence). The V and J ends lost 5 bases and 4 bases, in that order; junction bases with no gene match: 7. The CDR3 runs to 14 residues.

About this clone itself: The same CDR3 can be traced to other DNA sequences in this sample. The V call is TRBV28, the J call TRBJ1-5, with D unresolved. Trimming left V 3 bases short and J 0 bases short, with 6 bases between. Germline assignment: CDR1 MDHEN and CDR2 SYDVKM. CDR3 length equals 14 residues. CDR3 region: CASSLSGSNQPQHF. The CDR3 nucleotides read TGTGCCAGCAGTTTGTCCGGTAGCAATCAGCCCCAGCATTTT.

The count of this clone is one. This chain links TRBV7-9 with TRBJ1-6, with TRBD1 matching 8 bases. The V gene's germline CDR1 is SEHNR and CDR2 FQNEAQ (reference sequence). Trimming removed 5 bases from V and 5 bases from J; junction bases left unmatched: 5. This CDR3 is built from 15 residues. The DNA for the CDR3 is TGTGCCAGCAGCGGGACAGGCCCCAATAATTCACCCCTCCACTTT. Translation: CASSGTGPNNSPLHF.

The V gene is TRBV7-8, the J gene TRBJ1-6; D call uncertain. The CDR3 spans 16 residues. The germline V gene has CDR1 SGHVS and CDR2 FQNEAQ. The germline V and J ends were trimmed by 1 base and 6 bases, with 13 bases remaining between them. Written as DNA, the CDR3 is TGTGCCAGCAGCTTAGAGTTCGGGGAACGTAATTCACCCCTCCACTTT. As protein: CASSLEFGERNSPLHF.

This chain uses TRBV3-1 (or the pseudogene TRBV3-2) with TRBJ2-5, with 10 bases lining up with TRBD2. J was trimmed by 4 bases and V by 1 base; bases with no gene match: 6. This CDR3 region has 16 residues. Germline CDR1 is LGHDT and CDR2 is YNNKEL (reference sequence). CDR3 loop: CASSQASGGRGETQYF. CDR3 nucleotides: TGTGCCAGCAGCCAAGCTAGCGGGGGCCGGGGAGAGACCCAGTACTTC.

This clone was seen once. The chain combines TRBV5-1 with TRBJ2-5; D not resolved. This CDR3 comprises 14 residues. Germline CDR1 is SGHRS and CDR2 is YFSETQ. The V gene lost 4 bases and the J gene lost 2 bases, with 12 bases spanning the gap. The CDR3 spells CASSPRHLQETQYF. CDR3 DNA: TGCGCCAGCAGCCCTCGACACCTACAAGAGACCCAGTACTTC.

The chain is built from TRBV7-9 and TRBJ1-2; TRBD1 matches 8 bases. CDR3 length equals 15 residues. J gave up 4 bases and V 5 bases, and 9 bases lay outside the gene matches. In germline, CDR1 is SEHNR, CDR2 FQNEAQ (reference sequence). The CDR3, as DNA: TGTGCCAGCAGCCCAGGGACAGGAGGTTTCTATGGCTACACCTTC. Residues: CASSPGTGGFYGYTF.

The gene calls are TRBV6-5 and TRBJ1-2; weak D call: TRBD1 (5 bases). Trimming removed 4 bases at V and 7 bases at J, with 16 bases between. The CDR3 sequence is 14 residues long. Germline V gene lookup returns CDR1 MNHEY and CDR2 SVGAGI. The CDR3 region is CASSSPGVPSGYTF. The CDR3 DNA reads as TGTGCCAGCAGTTCCCCGGGGGTTCCTTCTGGCTACACCTTC.

The chain joins TRBV18 to TRBJ2-7; 8 nucleotides align to TRBD2. The CDR3 is 16 amino acids. Germline assignment: CDR1 KGHSH and CDR2 LQKENI. J gave up 2 bases and V 2 bases, and 8 bases lay outside the gene matches. Here the CDR3 reads CASSPTSRGGAYEQYF. The CDR3 DNA follows: TGTGCCAGCTCACCAACCTCTCGGGGGGGAGCCTACGAGCAGTACTTC. Combining the CDR3 with reference TRBV18 and TRBJ2-7 gives the whole variable domain NAGVMQNPRHLVRRRGQEARLRCSPMKGHSHVYWYRQLPEEGLKFMVYLQKENIIDESGMPKERFSAEFPKEGPSILRIQQVVRGDSAAYFCASSPTSRGGAYEQYFGPGTRLTVT.